These T cell receptor beta chains were read from a single sample in a study of T cells in Graves' hyperthyroidism and ophthalmopathy. TCRdb reprocessed the multiplex PCR reads via MiXCR and lists one record per CDR3 protein. The table has over 300,000 distinct CDR3 sequences, more than 11% seen once. The sequencing input was blood. The receptors here all came from a woman aged 55-70 years with Graves' hyperthyroidism. CDR3s include the opening cysteine and the closing phenylalanine or tryptophan. Each record gives: V gene, clone size, D gene, J gene, CDR3 DNA, CDR3 protein. The D gene is left open where the match is weak. Expanded clones get a size class; other rows say once, few or many, or leave the size out.

V: TRBV5-1
size: many
D: .
J: TRBJ2-7
DNA: TGCGCCAGCAGCTTGAACGTCTACGAGCAGTACTTC
CDR3: CASSLNVYEQYF

V: TRBV7-6
size: .
D: TRBD1
J: TRBJ2-2
DNA: TGTGCCAGCAGCCCGAGACAGGGCGCGAACACCGGGGAGCTGTTTTTT
CDR3: CASSPRQGANTGELFF

V: TRBV12-3/TRBV12-4
size: .
D: TRBD2
J: TRBJ2-5
DNA: TGTGCCAGCAGTTCCCCTGGGGGACTAGCGGGAGGGGAGACCCAGTACTTC
CDR3: CASSSPGGLAGGETQYF

V: TRBV12-3/TRBV12-4
size: many
D: .
J: TRBJ1-5
DNA: TGTGCCAGCAGTTTAGCCCGGGGGCAGCCCCAGCATTTT
CDR3: CASSLARGQPQHF

V: TRBV19
size: many
D: TRBD2
J: TRBJ2-3
DNA: TGTGCCAGTAGTCCCGGGACTAGATCGGCAGATACGCAGTATTTT
CDR3: CASSPGTRSADTQYF

V: TRBV19
size: few
D: TRBD2
J: TRBJ2-1
DNA: TGTGCCAGTAGTTTCGGGACTAGCGGGGGCAATGAGCAGTTCTTC
CDR3: CASSFGTSGGNEQFF

V: TRBV5-1
size: many
D: .
J: TRBJ2-7
DNA: TGCGCCAGCAGCTTAGAGGAGCTGGGAGAGCAGTACTTC
CDR3: CASSLEELGEQYF

V: TRBV5-1
size: .
D: .
J: TRBJ2-7
DNA: TGCGCCAGCAGCTTCACGGGGAGCTCTAACGAGCAGTACTTC
CDR3: CASSFTGSSNEQYF

V: TRBV20-1
size: many
D: .
J: TRBJ2-7
DNA: TGCAGTGCTAGAGTTTACAGGGGGGGCGAGCAGTACTTC
CDR3: CSARVYRGGEQYF

V: TRBV18
size: .
D: TRBD2
J: TRBJ2-1
DNA: TGTGCCAGCTATCGGAGCGGGGGCGATGAGCAGTTCTTC
CDR3: CASYRSGGDEQFF

V: TRBV5-1
size: many
D: .
J: TRBJ2-3
DNA: TGCGCCAGCAGCTCAACGTTAAACACAGATACGCAGTATTTT
CDR3: CASSSTLNTDTQYF

V: TRBV18
size: many
D: .
J: TRBJ2-7
DNA: TGTGCCAGCTCGCGATCCAGGACAGAGCAATACGAGCAGTACTTC
CDR3: CASSRSRTEQYEQYF

V: TRBV18
size: .
D: .
J: TRBJ2-4
DNA: TGTGCCAGCTCACCACCGACAGGGAGGGACATTCAGTACTTC
CDR3: CASSPPTGRDIQYF

V: TRBV3-1
size: many
D: TRBD1
J: TRBJ2-5
DNA: TGTGCCAGCAGTCGGACAGGGGTGGAAGAGACCCAGTACTTC
CDR3: CASSRTGVEETQYF

V: TRBV3-1
size: many
D: TRBD2
J: TRBJ2-3
DNA: TGTGCCAGCAGCCGACTAGCGGGAGTGGGCACAGATACGCAGTATTTT
CDR3: CASSRLAGVGTDTQYF

V: TRBV15
size: many
D: .
J: TRBJ2-7
DNA: TGTGCCACCAGCAGAGAGGTCCTGTGGGGCGCAGAGGCCTACGAGCAGTACTTC
CDR3: CATSREVLWGAEAYEQYF

V: TRBV11-3
size: many
D: TRBD2
J: TRBJ2-1
DNA: TGTGCCAGCAGCTCTCCCGGGACTAGCGGGAGGAATGAGCAGTTCTTC
CDR3: CASSSPGTSGRNEQFF

V: TRBV29-1
size: .
D: .
J: TRBJ1-2
DNA: TGCAGCGGGGGGTGGAGAGAAGACTATGGCTACACCTTC
CDR3: CSGGWREDYGYTF

V: TRBV20-1
size: .
D: .
J: TRBJ2-3
DNA: TGCAGTGCTAGAGATGGGGGGCCTACGCAGTATTTT
CDR3: CSARDGGPTQYF

V: TRBV20-1
size: few
D: TRBD1
J: TRBJ1-1
DNA: TGCAGTGCTAGAGATCTGGGACAGGGGGCGTATGAAGCTTCCTTT
CDR3: CSARDLGQGAYEASF

V: TRBV7-9
size: many
D: .
J: TRBJ2-7
DNA: TGTGCCAGCAGCCCAAGACCTCCCGTCTACGAGCAGTACTTC
CDR3: CASSPRPPVYEQYF

V: TRBV28
size: .
D: .
J: TRBJ1-6
DNA: TGTGCCAGCAGTTTGGGACCTTATTATCTCCACTTT
CDR3: CASSLGPYYLHF

V: TRBV15
size: few
D: .
J: TRBJ2-3
DNA: TGTGCCACCAGCAGTGTTGGGAGCCTTAGAGCGACGCAGTATTTT
CDR3: CATSSVGSLRATQYF

V: TRBV4-1
size: many
D: .
J: TRBJ2-7
DNA: TGCGCCAGCAGCCCTATGTTGAGGGACGAGCAGTACTTC
CDR3: CASSPMLRDEQYF

V: TRBV20-1
size: many
D: TRBD2
J: TRBJ2-5
DNA: TGCAGTGCTAGAGCGACTAGCGGGGAGACCCAGTACTTC
CDR3: CSARATSGETQYF

V: TRBV7-9
size: many
D: TRBD2
J: TRBJ2-1
DNA: TGTGCCAGCAGCTCCCGGACTAGCGGGAGGGACAATGAGCAGTTCTTC
CDR3: CASSSRTSGRDNEQFF

V: TRBV18
size: many
D: .
J: TRBJ2-1
DNA: TGTGCCAGCTCACCAGACTCGACAGACCCCGGCAGATACAATGAGCAGTTCTTC
CDR3: CASSPDSTDPGRYNEQFF

V: TRBV3-1
size: many
D: TRBD2
J: TRBJ2-7
DNA: TGTGCCAGCAGCCAAGATTGGACTAGCGCTGAGCAGTACTTC
CDR3: CASSQDWTSAEQYF

V: TRBV28
size: many
D: .
J: TRBJ2-5
DNA: TGTGCCAGCAGTTTGAGTGTGGAGACCCAGTACTTC
CDR3: CASSLSVETQYF

V: TRBV20-1
size: many
D: TRBD2
J: TRBJ2-2
DNA: TGCAGTGCTAGAGATCGGCTAGCGGGAGGCACCGGGGAGCTGTTTTTT
CDR3: CSARDRLAGGTGELFF

V: TRBV7-3
size: many
D: TRBD2
J: TRBJ2-3
DNA: TGTGCCAGCAGCTTAATGGGACTAGCGGCCCTTAGCACAGATACGCAGTATTTT
CDR3: CASSLMGLAALSTDTQYF

V: TRBV6-5
size: many
D: TRBD2
J: TRBJ2-3
DNA: TGTGCCAGCAGTTACCTAGCGGGGAACACAGATACGCAGTATTTT
CDR3: CASSYLAGNTDTQYF

V: TRBV20-1
size: .
D: TRBD2
J: TRBJ2-7
DNA: TGCAGTGCTGGGGGGGGTCGGGCCGCGGGTTACGAGCAGTACTTC
CDR3: CSAGGGRAAGYEQYF